This T cell receptor (beta chain) came from a study of T cells in Graves' hyperthyroidism and ophthalmopathy. Points from the study as a whole: Before onset, ophthalmopathy was predicted by the model a median 6.5 months earlier. A 13 V-J signature model discriminated ophthalmopathy versus stable hyperthyroidism.

This CDR3 has 14 residues. Germline V gene lookup returns CDR1 DFQATT and CDR2 SNEGSKA (reference sequence). RNA transcripts provided the source from which TCR beta CDR3 regions were amplified. The HTBI primer set drove a first-round RT-PCR of the TCR CDR3. TCRdb fed the multiplex PCR reads into MiXCR, producing one record per CDR3 protein. The sample consists of roughly 500,000 distinct CDR3 sequences, about 45% of them appearing once. The table lists this clonotype with many counts. The antigen is not known. The chain employs TRBV20-1 and TRBJ2-5; 7 bases map to TRBD2. Source material: peripheral blood or thyroid tissue (not recorded which). The clonotype originates from an adult woman with Graves' disease, either hyperthyroidism or ophthalmopathy (not recorded which). The CDR3 sequence is CSAGVGGLRETQYF. CDR3 bases: TGCAGCGCGGGGGTGGGGGGACTCCGGGAGACCCAGTACTTC.